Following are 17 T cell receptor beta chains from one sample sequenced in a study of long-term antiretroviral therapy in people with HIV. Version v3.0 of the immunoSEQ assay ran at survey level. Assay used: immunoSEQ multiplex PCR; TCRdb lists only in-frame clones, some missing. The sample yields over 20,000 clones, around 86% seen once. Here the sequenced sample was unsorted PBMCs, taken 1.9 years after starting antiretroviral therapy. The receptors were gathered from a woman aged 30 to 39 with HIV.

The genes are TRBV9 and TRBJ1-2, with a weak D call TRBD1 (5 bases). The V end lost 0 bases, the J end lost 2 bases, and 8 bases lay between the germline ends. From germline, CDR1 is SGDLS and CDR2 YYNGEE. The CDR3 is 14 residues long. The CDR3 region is CASSVGGRNYGYTF. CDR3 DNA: TGTGCCAGCAGCGTAGGGGGCCGGAACTATGGCTACACCTTC.

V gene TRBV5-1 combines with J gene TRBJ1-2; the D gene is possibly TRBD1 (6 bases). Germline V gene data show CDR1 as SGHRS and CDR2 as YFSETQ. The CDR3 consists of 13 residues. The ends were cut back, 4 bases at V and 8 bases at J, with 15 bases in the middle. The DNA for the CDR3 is TGCGCCAGCAGCGTACAGGGTTCTGGCGGCTACACCTTC. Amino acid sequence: CASSVQGSGGYTF.

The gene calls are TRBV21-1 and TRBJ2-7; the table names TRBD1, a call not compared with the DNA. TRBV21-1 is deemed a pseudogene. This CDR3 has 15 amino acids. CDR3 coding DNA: TGTGCCAGCAGCAAAGTAGGACAGCAGACCTACGAGCAGTACGTC. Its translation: CASSKVGQQTYEQYV.

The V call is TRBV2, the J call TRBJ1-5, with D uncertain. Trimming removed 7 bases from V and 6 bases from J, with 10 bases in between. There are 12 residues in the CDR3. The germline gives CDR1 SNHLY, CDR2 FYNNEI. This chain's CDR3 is CASNLAAQPQHF. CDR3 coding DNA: TGTGCCAGCAATTTGGCTGCTCAGCCCCAGCATTTT. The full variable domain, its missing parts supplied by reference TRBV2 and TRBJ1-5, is EPEVTQTPSHQVTQMGQEVILRCVPISNHLYFYWYRQILGQKVEFLVSFYNNEISEKSEIFDDQFSVERPDGSNFTLKIRSTKLEDSAMYFCASNLAAQPQHFGDGTRLSIL.

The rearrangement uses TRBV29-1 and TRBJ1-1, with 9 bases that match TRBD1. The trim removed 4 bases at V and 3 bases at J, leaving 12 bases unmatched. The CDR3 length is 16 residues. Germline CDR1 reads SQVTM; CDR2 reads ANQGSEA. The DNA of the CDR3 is TGCAGCGTTGGGGGACAGGGCGGTACCCTGTACACTGAAGCTTTCTTT. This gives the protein CSVGGQGGTLYTEAFF. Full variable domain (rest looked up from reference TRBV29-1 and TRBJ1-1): SAVISQKPSRDICQRGTSLTIQCQVDSQVTMMFWYRQQPGQSLTLIATANQGSEATYESGFVIDKFPISRPNLTFSTLTVSNMSPEDSSIYLCSVGGQGGTLYTEAFFGQGTRLTVV.

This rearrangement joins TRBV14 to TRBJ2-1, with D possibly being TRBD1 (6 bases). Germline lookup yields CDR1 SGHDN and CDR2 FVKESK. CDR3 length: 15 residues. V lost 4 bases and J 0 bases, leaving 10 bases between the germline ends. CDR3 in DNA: TGTGCCAGCAGCCGCCAGGGGAGCTCCTACAATGAGCAGTTCTTC. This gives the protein CASSRQGSSYNEQFF. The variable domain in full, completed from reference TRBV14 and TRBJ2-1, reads EAGVTQFPSHSVIEKGQTVTLRCDPISGHDNLYWYRRVMGKEIKFLLHFVKESKQDESGMPNNRFLAERTGGTYSTLKVQPAELEDSGVYFCASSRQGSSYNEQFFGPGTRLTVL.

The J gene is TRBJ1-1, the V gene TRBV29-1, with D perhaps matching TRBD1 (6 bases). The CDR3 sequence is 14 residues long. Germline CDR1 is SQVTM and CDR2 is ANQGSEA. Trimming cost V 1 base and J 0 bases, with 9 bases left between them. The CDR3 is CSVEGGAMNTEAFF. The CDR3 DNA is TGCAGCGTTGAAGGGGGGGCCATGAACACTGAAGCTTTCTTT.

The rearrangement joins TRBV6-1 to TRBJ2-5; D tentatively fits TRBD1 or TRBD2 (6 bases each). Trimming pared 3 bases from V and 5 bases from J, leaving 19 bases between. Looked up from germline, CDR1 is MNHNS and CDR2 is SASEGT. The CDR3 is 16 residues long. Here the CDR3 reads CASSEGSGAGHETQYF. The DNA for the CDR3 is TGTGCCAGCAGTGAGGGATCGGGGGCAGGGCACGAGACCCAGTACTTC.

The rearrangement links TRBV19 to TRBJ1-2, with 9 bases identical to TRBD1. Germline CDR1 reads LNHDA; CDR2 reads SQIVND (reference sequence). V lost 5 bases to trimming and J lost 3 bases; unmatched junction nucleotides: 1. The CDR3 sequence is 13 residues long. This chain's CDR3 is CASSGTGHYGYTF. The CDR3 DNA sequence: TGTGCCAGTAGTGGGACAGGGCACTATGGCTACACCTTC.

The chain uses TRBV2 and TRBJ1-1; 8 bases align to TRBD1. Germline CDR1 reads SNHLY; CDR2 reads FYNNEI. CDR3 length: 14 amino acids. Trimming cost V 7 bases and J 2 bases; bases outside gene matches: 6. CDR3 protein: CASTRTGTNTEAFF. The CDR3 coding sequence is TGTGCCAGCACTAGGACAGGGACTAACACTGAAGCTTTCTTT.

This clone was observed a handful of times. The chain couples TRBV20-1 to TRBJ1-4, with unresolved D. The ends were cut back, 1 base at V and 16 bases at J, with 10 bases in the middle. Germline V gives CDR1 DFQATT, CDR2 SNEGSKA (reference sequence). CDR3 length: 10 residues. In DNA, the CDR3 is TGCAGTGCTAGAGCGGAGGTGCCGTTTTTT. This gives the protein CSARAEVPFF.

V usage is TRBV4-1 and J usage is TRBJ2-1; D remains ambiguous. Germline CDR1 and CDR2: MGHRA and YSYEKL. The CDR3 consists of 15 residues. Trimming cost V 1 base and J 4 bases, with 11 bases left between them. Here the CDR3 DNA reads TGCGCCAGCAGCCAAGTCGAACAGTCGTACAATGAGCAGTTCTTC. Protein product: CASSQVEQSYNEQFF.

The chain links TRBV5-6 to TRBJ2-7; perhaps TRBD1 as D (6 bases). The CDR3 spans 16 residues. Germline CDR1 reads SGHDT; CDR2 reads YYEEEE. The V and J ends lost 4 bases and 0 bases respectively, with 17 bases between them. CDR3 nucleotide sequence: TGTGCCAGCAGCCGGACCACGGACAGCAGCTCCTACGAGCAGTACTTC. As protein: CASSRTTDSSSYEQYF. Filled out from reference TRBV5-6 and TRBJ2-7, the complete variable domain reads DAGVTQSPTHLIKTRGQQVTLRCSPKSGHDTVSWYQQALGQGPQFIFQYYEEEERQRGNFPDRFSGHQFPNYSSELNVNALLLGDSALYLCASSRTTDSSSYEQYFGPGTRLTVT.

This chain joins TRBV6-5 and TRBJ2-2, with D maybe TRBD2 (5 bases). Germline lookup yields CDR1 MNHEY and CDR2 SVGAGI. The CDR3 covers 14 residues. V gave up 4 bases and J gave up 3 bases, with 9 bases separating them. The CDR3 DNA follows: TGTGCCAGCAGTTCCCCGGGGTACACCGGGGAGCTGTTTTTT. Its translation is CASSSPGYTGELFF.

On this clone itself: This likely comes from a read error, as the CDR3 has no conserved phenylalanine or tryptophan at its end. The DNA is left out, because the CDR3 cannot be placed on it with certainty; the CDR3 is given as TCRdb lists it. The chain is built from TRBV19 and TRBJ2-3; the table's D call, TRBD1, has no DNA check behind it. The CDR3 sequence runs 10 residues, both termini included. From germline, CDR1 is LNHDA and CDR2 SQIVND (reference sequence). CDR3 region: CASSEEWGPL.

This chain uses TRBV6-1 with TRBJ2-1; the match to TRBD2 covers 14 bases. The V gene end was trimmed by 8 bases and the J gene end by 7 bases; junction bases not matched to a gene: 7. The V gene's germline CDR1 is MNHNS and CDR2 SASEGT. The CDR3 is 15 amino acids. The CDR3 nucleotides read TGTGCCAGCGACGGACTAGCGGGGGGTTCAAATGAGCAGTTCTTC. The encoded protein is CASDGLAGGSNEQFF.

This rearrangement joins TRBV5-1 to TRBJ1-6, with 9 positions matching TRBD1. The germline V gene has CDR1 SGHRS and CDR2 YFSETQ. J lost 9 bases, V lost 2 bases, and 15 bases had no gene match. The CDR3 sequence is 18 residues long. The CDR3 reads CASSFISGTGPSFSPLHF. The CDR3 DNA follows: TGCGCCAGCAGCTTTATTTCCGGGACAGGGCCCTCTTTTTCACCCCTCCACTTT.